These 28 T cell receptor beta chains came from one sample sequenced in a study of T cells after yellow fever vaccination. MiXCR was run by TCRdb on the 5' RACE reads, yielding one entry per CDR3 protein. The data contain roughly 260,000 distinct CDR3 sequences, over 10% of them singletons. The sample here was CD4+ T cells sorted from PBMCs, taken 45 days after the yellow fever booster vaccination. The receptor set was obtained from a man aged 25-40 years who received the YFV17D yellow fever vaccine.

This clonotype was counted a few times. This chain uses TRBV20-1 with TRBJ2-1; 10 bases are shared with TRBD2. The CDR3 length is 15 residues. Germline V gene sequence: CDR1 DFQATT, CDR2 SNEGSKA (reference sequence). After removal of 6 bases from V and 7 bases from J, the junction contained 12 bases not matched to a gene. CDR3 sequence: CSAFSGRSRGNEQFF. Written as DNA, the CDR3 is TGCAGTGCGTTTAGCGGGAGGTCCCGGGGGAATGAGCAGTTCTTC.

This chain links TRBV30 with TRBJ2-2; D gene unclear. Trimming cost V 7 bases and J 6 bases, with 12 bases left between them. This CDR3 is built from 12 residues. Germline values: CDR1 GTSNPN, CDR2 SVGIG (reference sequence). The CDR3 is CAYQVLSGELFF. CDR3 coding DNA: TGTGCCTACCAAGTCTTATCCGGGGAGCTGTTTTTT.

The chain uses TRBV18 and TRBJ2-5; the D gene is possibly TRBD1 (5 bases). Trimming took off 2 bases at V and 1 base at J, with 8 bases between the two ends. This CDR3 contains 14 residues. CDR1 KGHSH and CDR2 LQKENI come from the germline V gene. The CDR3 DNA is TGTGCCAGCTCACCATGGACATCCCAAGAGACCCAGTACTTC. It is translated as CASSPWTSQETQYF.

This clonotype was recorded a few times. This sequence joins TRBV5-1 and TRBJ2-3, with TRBD1 identical over 7 bases. V dropped 4 bases and J dropped 6; count of bases not matched to a gene: 11. CDR3 length equals 15 residues. Germline lookup yields CDR1 SGHRS and CDR2 YFSETQ. The CDR3 region has the DNA TGCGCCAGCAGCCCCGGACAGGCCCATTTGGATACGCAGTATTTT. As protein: CASSPGQAHLDTQYF.

This clonotype came up a few times. The V and J genes are TRBV10-3 and TRBJ2-3, with D possibly TRBD2 on 5 matching bases. The CDR3 runs to 14 residues. Per germline, CDR1 ENHRY and CDR2 SYGVKD. V lost 9 bases and J lost 2, with 15 bases in between. For the CDR3, the DNA is TGTGCCATGTCCTCGCCGGGAACCACAGATACGCAGTATTTT. Translated: CAMSSPGTTDTQYF.

The chain combines TRBV7-8 with TRBJ1-1; no reliable D call. Trimming cost V 8 bases and J 11 bases, with 18 bases left between them. Per germline, CDR1 SGHVS and CDR2 FQNEAQ. This CDR3 region has 12 residues. In DNA, the CDR3 is TGTGCCAGCGGAGACAATGGTCGGGAGGCTTTCTTT. It encodes CASGDNGREAFF.

A note on this clonotype: Possible read error: a much larger clone is one base away. This chain connects TRBV7-6 to TRBJ2-1, with D perhaps assigned TRBD1 or TRBD2 (6 bases each). Per the germline V gene, CDR1 is SGHVS and CDR2 is FNYEAQ. The CDR3 runs to 16 residues. Written as DNA, the CDR3 is TGTGCCAGCAGATTAGCGGTACAGGGCCTATACAATGAGCAGTTCTTC. This sequence encodes CASRLAVQGLYNEQFF.

This clonotype was seen a handful of times. DNA of the CDR3: TGCAGTGCTAGAGGGAGCGGAGGAGCGAACACCGGGGAGCTGTTTTTT. Protein sequence: CSARGSGGANTGELFF. The chain links TRBV20-1 to TRBJ2-2; a weak D match, TRBD2 (5 bases). Per germline, CDR1 DFQATT and CDR2 SNEGSKA (reference sequence). The CDR3 loop spans 16 amino acids. V was pared by 1 base and J by 0 bases, with 12 bases between.

This clonotype was picked up a small number of times. The genes are TRBV9 and TRBJ2-5; 8 positions match TRBD2. This CDR3 is 16 amino acids long. Germline CDR1 and CDR2: SGDLS and YYNGEE. The J segment lost 5 bases and the V segment lost 4 bases, leaving 13 bases of the junction unmatched. CDR3 in amino acids: CASSLRPGTRPETQYF. DNA of the CDR3: TGTGCCAGCAGCCTCCGTCCCGGGACTAGACCGGAGACCCAGTACTTC.

This clonotype was detected only a few times. DNA of the CDR3: TGTGCCAGCAGCTTAGCGCTCGGCAGCCCCACAGATACGCAGTATTTT. This codes for CASSLALGSPTDTQYF. The J gene is TRBJ2-3, the V gene TRBV7-2; D not resolved. The CDR3 is made up of 16 amino acids. V dropped 0 bases and J dropped 2 bases, with 12 bases sitting between them. Germline-derived CDR1 and CDR2 are SGHTA and FQGNSA.

This clonotype was found a few times. The CDR3 DNA is TGTGCCAGCAGTTCAACAGTGCCCGGGGAGCTGTTTTTT. Translating gives CASSSTVPGELFF. The chain is built from TRBV12-3 or TRBV12-4 and TRBJ2-2; no reliable D call. This CDR3 region has 13 residues. V was shortened by 4 bases and J by 6 bases, with 9 bases between the two germline ends.

This chain uses TRBV5-1 with TRBJ1-6, with D possibly being TRBD1 (6 bases). The CDR3 loop spans 16 amino acids. The germline V gene encodes CDR1 SGHRS and CDR2 YFSETQ. V shed 1 base and J shed 5 bases, with 13 bases lying between them. As DNA, the CDR3 is TGCGCCAGCAGCTTGATCGGGGGGCCGGATAATTCACCCCTCCACTTT. Encoded protein: CASSLIGGPDNSPLHF.

In this sample, this clonotype turned up a few times. The chain recombines TRBV4-3 with TRBJ2-6; no definite D call. Germline values: CDR1 LGHNA, CDR2 YSLEER. V lost 0 bases to trimming and J lost 6 bases, with 3 bases between them. The CDR3 runs to 13 residues. The CDR3 sequence: CASSQEVANVLTF. CDR3 nucleotides: TGCGCCAGCAGCCAAGAGGTGGCCAACGTCCTGACTTTC.

This chain links TRBV19 with TRBJ1-2, with 7 bases that match TRBD1. V trimming: 6 bases; J trimming: 4 bases; junction bases outside the gene matches: 11. Per the germline V gene, CDR1 is LNHDA and CDR2 is SQIVND (reference sequence). The CDR3 length is 15 residues. CDR3 amino acids: CASRDSRTGLYGYTF. The CDR3 DNA follows: TGTGCCAGTAGAGACTCCCGGACAGGACTCTATGGCTACACCTTC.

This chain joins TRBV20-1 and TRBJ2-2; D is tentatively TRBD1 or TRBD2 (5 bases each). Germline V gene sequence: CDR1 DFQATT, CDR2 SNEGSKA (reference sequence). This CDR3 contains 14 residues. V lost 8 bases to trimming and J lost 4 bases, with 17 bases between them. The DNA for the CDR3 is TGCAGTTGTTCCCGGGGCTGGGGCACCGGGGAGCTGTTTTTT. Encoded protein: CSCSRGWGTGELFF.

Of note for this clonotype: A read error may account for a junction end that differs from germline. The gene calls are TRBV3-1 and TRBJ1-2; no firm D call. The germline CDR1 and CDR2 sequences are LGHDT and YNNKEL (reference sequence). This CDR3 is built from 13 residues. The CDR3 sequence: CSSSDLRGPGYTF. CDR3 bases: TGTTCCAGCAGCGACCTGCGGGGTCCAGGCTACACCTTC.

V is TRBV12-3 or TRBV12-4 and J is TRBJ2-2; D is unresolved. V lost 8 bases, J lost 3 bases, and 10 bases lay in between. CDR3 length equals 13 residues. The CDR3 spells CASRLRYTGELFF. In DNA form, the CDR3 reads TGTGCCAGCCGATTGCGGTACACCGGGGAGCTGTTTTTT.

V and J are TRBV2 and TRBJ2-7, with a possible D match to TRBD2 (5 bases). CDR3 length equals 17 residues. Germline-derived CDR1 and CDR2 are SNHLY and FYNNEI. The V end lost 6 bases, the J end lost 2 bases, and 23 bases lay between the germline ends. In DNA, the CDR3 is TGTGCCAGCAGCCTATCAGCGGTTAGGAACGGGGCCTACGAGCAGTACTTC. This gives the protein CASSLSAVRNGAYEQYF.

This clonotype turned up a few times. The chain couples TRBV5-1 to TRBJ2-6, with 8 bases matching TRBD1. In germline, CDR1 is SGHRS, CDR2 YFSETQ. This CDR3 contains 18 residues. Unmatched junction bases numbered 11, after V lost 2 bases and J lost 4 bases. CDR3 bases: TGCGCCAGCAGCTTTAAACCGGGACAGGTTACAGGGGCCAACGTCCTGACTTTC. Protein product: CASSFKPGQVTGANVLTF.

This clonotype was seen a few times. V gene TRBV24-1 combines with J gene TRBJ2-3; a possible D gene is TRBD2 (6 bases). V shed 9 bases and J shed 14 bases, with 23 bases lying between them. CDR3 length: 13 residues. Germline-derived CDR1 and CDR2 are KGHDR and SFDVKD. The CDR3 DNA reads as TGTGCCACCTACCTTCGGGCTAGCGCACACCGGTATTTT. Translating it yields CATYLRASAHRYF.

This clonotype has only a few counts. V is TRBV12-3 or TRBV12-4 and J is TRBJ2-1; D ambiguous. Between the trimmed V and J ends, which lost 3 bases and 2 bases, there was a span of 11 bases. CDR3 length: 15 amino acids. The CDR3 region is CASSFARQAYNEQFF. The DNA for the CDR3 is TGTGCCAGCAGTTTTGCCAGACAAGCCTACAATGAGCAGTTCTTC.

The V gene is TRBV18, the J gene TRBJ2-7; perhaps TRBD2 as D (5 bases). V dropped 2 bases and J dropped 0 bases, with 8 bases sitting between them. Germline lookup yields CDR1 KGHSH and CDR2 LQKENI. The CDR3 runs to 14 residues. The CDR3 spells CASSPREGSYEQYF. CDR3 sequence (DNA): TGTGCCAGCTCACCAAGAGAGGGCTCCTACGAGCAGTACTTC.

This clonotype was seen a few times. This CDR3 reads CASSFIGRVGNTEAFF. In nucleotides, the CDR3 is TGTGCCAGCAGCTTTATTGGAAGGGTAGGGAACACTGAAGCTTTCTTT. The chain recombines TRBV5-4 with TRBJ1-1; D remains unclear. The CDR3 consists of 16 residues. Trimming stripped 2 bases from V and 1 base from J, with 15 bases between. Looked up from germline, CDR1 is SGHNT and CDR2 is YYREEE (reference sequence).

This clonotype showed up just a few times. The chain is built from TRBV20-1 and TRBJ2-7; D might be TRBD2 (6 bases). The CDR3 covers 14 residues. Germline values: CDR1 DFQATT, CDR2 SNEGSKA (reference sequence). The V end was cut by 6 bases, the J end by 2 bases, with 17 bases between. The CDR3 region has the DNA TGCAGTGCCAGGCGCGGGATCGGCCCCTACGAGCAGTACTTC. This translates into CSARRGIGPYEQYF.

This clonotype was seen only a few times. This rearrangement joins TRBV6-5 to TRBJ2-2; tentatively, D is TRBD2 (7 bases). The CDR3 loop spans 12 amino acids. Germline CDR1 MNHEY, CDR2 SVGAGI. V gave up 11 bases and J gave up 7 bases, with 14 bases separating them. The CDR3 region is CAGGARSGELFF. In nucleotides, the CDR3 is TGTGCCGGGGGGGCTAGAAGCGGGGAGCTGTTTTTT.

The chain is built from TRBV27 and TRBJ2-1; maybe TRBD2 (6 bases). The CDR3 is made up of 18 amino acids. Trimming took 3 bases from V and 0 from J, leaving 18 bases between them. Germline values: CDR1 MNHEY, CDR2 SMNVEV (reference sequence). The CDR3 sequence is CASSFTYSGASSYNEQFF. CDR3 DNA sequence: TGTGCCAGCAGTTTCACCTATAGCGGAGCAAGCTCCTACAATGAGCAGTTCTTC.

In the case of this clonotype: This clone may be a read error of a much larger clone one base away. The chain carries TRBV3-1 and TRBJ2-1; D gene unclear. With 1 base removed from V and 6 bases from J, the gap between germline ends came to 7 bases. CDR1 and CDR2 from the germline V gene are LGHDT and YNNKEL (reference sequence). The CDR3 extends over 13 amino acids. For the CDR3, the DNA is TGTGCCAGCAGCCAAGGGTCGTCCAATGAGCAGTTCTTC. This gives the protein CASSQGSSNEQFF.

This CDR3 reads CSALLLQGNQPQHF. In nucleotides, the CDR3 is TGCAGTGCTCTCCTTCTACAGGGTAATCAGCCCCAGCATTTT. V and J are TRBV20-1 and TRBJ1-5; D possibly corresponds to TRBD1 (6 bases). V was clipped by 5 bases and J by 4 bases, with 15 bases between them. Per the germline V gene, CDR1 is DFQATT and CDR2 is SNEGSKA (reference sequence). The CDR3 covers 14 residues.